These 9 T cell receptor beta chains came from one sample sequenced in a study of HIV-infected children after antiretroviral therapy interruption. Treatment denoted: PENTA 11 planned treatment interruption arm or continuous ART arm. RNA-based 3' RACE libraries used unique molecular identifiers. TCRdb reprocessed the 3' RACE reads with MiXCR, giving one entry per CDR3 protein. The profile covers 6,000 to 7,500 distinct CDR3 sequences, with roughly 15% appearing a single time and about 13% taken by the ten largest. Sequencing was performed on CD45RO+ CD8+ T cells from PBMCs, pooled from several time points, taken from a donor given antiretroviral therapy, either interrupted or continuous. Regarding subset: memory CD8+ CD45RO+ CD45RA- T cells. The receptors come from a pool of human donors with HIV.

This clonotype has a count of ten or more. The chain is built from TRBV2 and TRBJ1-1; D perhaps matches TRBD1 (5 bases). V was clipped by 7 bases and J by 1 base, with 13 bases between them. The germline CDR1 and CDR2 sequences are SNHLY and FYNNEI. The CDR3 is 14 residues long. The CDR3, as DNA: TGTGCCAGCAAGGGTGCAGGGTCGAACACTGAAGCTTTCTTT. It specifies CASKGAGSNTEAFF.

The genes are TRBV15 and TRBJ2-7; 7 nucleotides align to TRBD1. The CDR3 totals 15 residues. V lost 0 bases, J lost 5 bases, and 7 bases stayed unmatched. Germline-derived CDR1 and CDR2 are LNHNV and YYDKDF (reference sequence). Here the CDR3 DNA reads TGTGCCACCAGCAGAGATAGAGACAGGGTGGACGAGCAGTACTTC. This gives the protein CATSRDRDRVDEQYF.

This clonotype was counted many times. The CDR3 spells CSAPGTGTSPLHF. The CDR3 nucleotides are TGCAGTGCTCCCGGGACAGGGACTTCACCCCTCCACTTT. V is TRBV20-1 and J is TRBJ1-6; 9 bases map to TRBD1. This CDR3 spans 13 amino acids. Germline lookup yields CDR1 DFQATT and CDR2 SNEGSKA (reference sequence). The junction had 5 bases not matched to a gene; V was cut back by 5 bases and J by 9 bases.

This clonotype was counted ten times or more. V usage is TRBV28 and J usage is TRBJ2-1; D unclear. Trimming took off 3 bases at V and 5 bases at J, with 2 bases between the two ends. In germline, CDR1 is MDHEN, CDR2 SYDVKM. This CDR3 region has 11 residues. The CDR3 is CASSLNNEQFF. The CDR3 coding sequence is TGTGCCAGCAGTTTGAACAATGAGCAGTTCTTC.

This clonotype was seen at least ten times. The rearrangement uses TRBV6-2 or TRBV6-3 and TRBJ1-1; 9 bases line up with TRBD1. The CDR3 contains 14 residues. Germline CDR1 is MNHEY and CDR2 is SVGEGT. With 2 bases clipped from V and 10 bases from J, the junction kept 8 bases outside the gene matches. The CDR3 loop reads CASSYGTGPGGAFF. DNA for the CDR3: TGTGCCAGCAGTTACGGGACAGGGCCAGGGGGAGCTTTCTTT.

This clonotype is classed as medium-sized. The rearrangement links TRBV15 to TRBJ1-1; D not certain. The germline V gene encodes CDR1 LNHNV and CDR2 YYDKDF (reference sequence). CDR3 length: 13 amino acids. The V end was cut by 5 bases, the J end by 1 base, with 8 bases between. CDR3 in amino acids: CATSLSRNTEAFF. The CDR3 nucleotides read TGTGCCACCAGCCTGTCACGGAACACTGAAGCTTTCTTT.

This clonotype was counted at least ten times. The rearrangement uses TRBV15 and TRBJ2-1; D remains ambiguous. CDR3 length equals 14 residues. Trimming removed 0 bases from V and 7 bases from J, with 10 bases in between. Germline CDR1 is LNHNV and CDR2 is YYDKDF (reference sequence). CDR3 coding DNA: TGTGCCACCAGCAGAGATCTATCGAGTAATGAGCAGTTCTTC. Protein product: CATSRDLSSNEQFF.

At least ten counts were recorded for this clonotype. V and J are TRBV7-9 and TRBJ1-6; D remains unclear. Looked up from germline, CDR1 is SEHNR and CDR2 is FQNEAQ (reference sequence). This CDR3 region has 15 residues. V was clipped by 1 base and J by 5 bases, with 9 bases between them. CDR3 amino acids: CASSLVGADNSPLHF. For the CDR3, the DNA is TGTGCCAGCAGCTTAGTCGGAGCCGATAATTCACCCCTCCACTTT. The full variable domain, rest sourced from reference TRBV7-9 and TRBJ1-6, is DTGVSQNPRHKITKRGQNVTFRCDPISEHNRLYWYRQTLGQGPEFLTYFQNEAQLEKSRLLSDRFSAERPKGSFSTLEIQRTEQGDSAMYLCASSLVGADNSPLHFGNGTRLTVT.

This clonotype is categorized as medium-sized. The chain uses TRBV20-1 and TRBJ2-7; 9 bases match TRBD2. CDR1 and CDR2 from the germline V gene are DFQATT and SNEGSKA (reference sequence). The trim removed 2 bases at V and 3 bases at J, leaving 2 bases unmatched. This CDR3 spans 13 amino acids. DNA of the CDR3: TGCAGTGCTAGACTAGCGGGAATCTACGAGCAGTACTTC. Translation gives CSARLAGIYEQYF.